A selection of T cell receptor beta chains follows, all from one sample in a study of Graves' ophthalmopathy and Graves' hyperthyroidism. TCRdb used MiXCR to reprocess the multiplex PCR reads, holding one entry per CDR3 protein. The sample lists around 340,000 distinct CDR3 sequences; 17% were seen once. Specimen: peripheral blood. These receptors came from an adult man with Graves' ophthalmopathy. Both conserved end residues are part of each CDR3. D genes are given only for firm matches. Expanded clones get a size class; other rows say once, few or many, or leave the size out.

>NA|TRBD2|TRBJ2-5|TRBV19
CASSSGRFQETQYF
TGTGCCAGTAGCAGCGGGAGGTTTCAAGAGACCCAGTACTTC
>many|NA|TRBJ2-5|TRBV12-3/TRBV12-4
CASSFRGQETQYF
TGTGCCAGCAGCTTCAGGGGACAAGAGACCCAGTACTTC
>many|TRBD1|TRBJ1-6|TRBV2
CASRETGGLITALHF
TGTGCCAGCAGGGAGACAGGGGGCCTGATAACAGCCCTCCACTTT
>many|NA|TRBJ1-1|TRBV12-3/TRBV12-4
CASSPQRVRASTEAFF
TGTGCCAGCAGTCCCCAAAGGGTAAGGGCGAGCACTGAAGCTTTCTTT
>many|NA|TRBJ1-4|TRBV6-5
CASSYSSGLLNEKLFF
TGTGCCAGCAGTTATTCGAGTGGTCTTTTGAATGAAAAACTGTTTTTT
>many|NA|TRBJ1-1|TRBV5-5
CASSILDTVGNTEAFF
TGTGCCAGCAGCATCCTAGACACCGTCGGGAACACTGAAGCTTTCTTT
>NA|NA|TRBJ2-7|TRBV28
CASIIGSAGPSF
TGTGCCAGCATTATCGGTTCGGCGGGTCCAAGCTTC
>many|NA|TRBJ2-5|TRBV27
CASSPRTSLETQYF
TGTGCCAGCAGTCCACGGACATCACTGGAGACCCAGTACTTC
>many|TRBD1|TRBJ2-7|TRBV12-3/TRBV12-4
CASSSTGVEYEQYF
TGTGCCAGCAGTTCCACAGGGGTCGAGTACGAGCAGTACTTC
>many|TRBD1|TRBJ1-5|TRBV6-2/TRBV6-3
CASSQTGGGQPQHF
TGTGCCAGCAGCCAGACAGGGGGAGGCCAGCCCCAGCATTTT
>many|TRBD2|TRBJ2-7|TRBV2
CASSDPLAGAYEQYF
TGTGCCAGCAGCGACCCCCTAGCGGGCGCCTACGAGCAGTACTTC
>many|NA|TRBJ1-1|TRBV15
CATSRVRMNTEAFF
TGTGCCACCAGCAGAGTCAGGATGAACACTGAAGCTTTCTTT
>NA|NA|TRBJ2-3|TRBV24-1
CATSDFGGVDTQYF
TGTGCCACCAGTGATTTCGGGGGAGTGGATACGCAGTATTTT
>many|NA|TRBJ1-5|TRBV6-5
CASSSNNQPQHF
TGTGCCAGCAGTTCCAACAATCAGCCCCAGCATTTT
>few|TRBD1|TRBJ2-7|TRBV6-4
CASSDRRPQGYYEQYF
TGTGCCAGCAGTGACCGAAGGCCACAGGGGTACTACGAGCAGTACTTC
>NA|TRBD1|TRBJ2-5|TRBV7-3
CASSKNRGRGETQYF
TGTGCCAGCAGCAAAAACAGGGGGCGCGGAGAGACCCAGTACTTC
>many|TRBD1|TRBJ2-4|TRBV6-1
CASSDVSTYRGQNIQYF
TGTGCCAGCAGCGACGTTTCGACTTACAGGGGGCAAAACATTCAGTACTTC
>many|NA|TRBJ1-2|TRBV2
CASRYFAQGTTYGYTF
TGTGCCAGCAGATATTTCGCCCAGGGAACAACCTATGGCTACACCTTC
>many|NA|TRBJ1-1|TRBV5-1
CASSLMGAVTEAFF
TGCGCCAGCAGCTTGATGGGGGCAGTCACTGAAGCTTTCTTT
>many|TRBD2|TRBJ2-7|TRBV10-3
CAISEGSQGGVEQYF
TGTGCCATCAGTGAGGGTAGTCAGGGAGGGGTCGAGCAGTACTTC
>many|NA|TRBJ1-2|TRBV7-2
CASSPVGLSGYTF
TGTGCCAGCAGCCCAGTTGGGCTTTCTGGCTACACCTTC
>many|NA|TRBJ2-5|TRBV24-1
CATSDGGTVKETQYF
TGTGCCACCAGTGATGGCGGGACAGTCAAAGAGACCCAGTACTTC
>many|TRBD1|TRBJ1-5|TRBV7-2
CASSWTGGWNQPQHF
TGTGCCAGCAGCTGGACAGGGGGTTGGAATCAGCCCCAGCATTTT